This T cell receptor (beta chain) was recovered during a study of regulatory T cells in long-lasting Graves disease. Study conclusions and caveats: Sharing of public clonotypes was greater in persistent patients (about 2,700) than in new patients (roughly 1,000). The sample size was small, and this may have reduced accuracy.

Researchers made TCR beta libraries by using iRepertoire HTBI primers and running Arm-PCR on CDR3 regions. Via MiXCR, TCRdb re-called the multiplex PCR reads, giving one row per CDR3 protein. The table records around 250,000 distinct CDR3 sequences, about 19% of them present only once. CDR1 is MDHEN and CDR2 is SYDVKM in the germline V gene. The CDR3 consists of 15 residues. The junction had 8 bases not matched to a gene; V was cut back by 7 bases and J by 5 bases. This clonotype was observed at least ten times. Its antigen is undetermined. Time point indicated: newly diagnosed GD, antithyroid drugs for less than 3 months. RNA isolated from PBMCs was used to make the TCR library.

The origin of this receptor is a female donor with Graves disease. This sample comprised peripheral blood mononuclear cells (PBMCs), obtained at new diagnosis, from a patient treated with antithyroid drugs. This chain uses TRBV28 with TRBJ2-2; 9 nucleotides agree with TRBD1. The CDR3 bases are TGTGCCAGCACCCTACAGGGGGCGGGAACCGGGGAGCTGTTTTTT. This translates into CASTLQGAGTGELFF.